A single sample gave rise to the 4 T cell receptor beta chains below, sequenced in a study of blood T cell repertoires in COVID-19. Method: immunoSEQ multiplex PCR; TCRdb's copy keeps in-frame clones and lacks some. This sample has approximately 62,000 clones, with approximately 80% found just once. Material: peripheral blood. These receptors came from a woman aged 45-65 years with active or convalescent COVID-19.

The rearrangement links TRBV18 to TRBJ2-7; tentatively, D is TRBD1 (5 bases). The germline CDR1 and CDR2 sequences are KGHSH and LQKENI. Trimming stripped 4 bases from V and 4 bases from J, with 14 bases between. This CDR3 has 14 amino acids. The CDR3 DNA is TGTGCCAGCTCACAAGACAGAGCCAATTACGAGCAGTACTTC. As protein: CASSQDRANYEQYF. The whole variable domain, filled in from reference TRBV18 and TRBJ2-7, reads NAGVMQNPRHLVRRRGQEARLRCSPMKGHSHVYWYRQLPEEGLKFMVYLQKENIIDESGMPKERFSAEFPKEGPSILRIQQVVRGDSAAYFCASSQDRANYEQYFGPGTRLTVT.

V gene TRBV6-2 or TRBV6-3 combines with J gene TRBJ2-7, with 7 bases identical to TRBD1. The CDR3 length is 15 residues. Germline V lookup: CDR1 MNHEY, CDR2 SVGEGT. V shed 3 bases and J 2 bases; nucleotides not matched to a gene: 7. The CDR3 DNA sequence: TGTGCCAGCAGTTATCAAGGAGACAGGGCCTACGAGCAGTACTTC. Translating gives CASSYQGDRAYEQYF.

The chain couples TRBV19 to TRBJ1-1, with a weak D call TRBD1 (5 bases). CDR3 length: 15 amino acids. V lost 5 bases to trimming and J lost 1 base, with 14 bases between them. The germline V gene has CDR1 LNHDA and CDR2 SQIVND (reference sequence). The CDR3 protein is CASSPLTVSNTEAFF. The CDR3 coding sequence is TGTGCCAGTAGTCCATTGACAGTCTCGAACACTGAAGCTTTCTTT.

This sequence joins TRBV6-2 or TRBV6-3 and TRBJ2-7; 11 bases are a match to TRBD1. The V gene end was trimmed by 0 bases and the J gene end by 3 bases; junction bases not matched to a gene: 1. The length of the CDR3 is 15 residues. Germline CDR1 reads MNHEY; CDR2 reads SVGEGT. The CDR3 here is CASSYSGTGGYEQYF. The CDR3 nucleotides read TGTGCCAGCAGTTACTCCGGGACAGGGGGCTACGAGCAGTACTTC.